The 28 T cell receptor beta chains reported below all come from one sample, sequenced in a study of regulatory dendritic cells for organ transplantation listed by TCRdb under 2017. No antigen has been identified for these receptors. Sorted T cell subsets were CFSE-labeled and co-cultured for five to six days with allogeneic regulatory or mature dendritic cells at a 1:10 DC:T ratio. Libraries were constructed by the immunoSEQ multiplex PCR assay. As stored in TCRdb, this immuneACCESS dataset retains in-frame rearrangements with V and J assigned. A fraction of the clones does not appear; measured against another copy, unresolved V genes explain less than half of the discrepancy, and the remainder lacks a known reason. The sample data list about 12,000 clones, and roughly nine tenths of these were observed just once. Jointly, the top ten make up approximately 0.22% of the sample. What was sequenced was naive CD8+ T cells from blood cultured with regulatory dendritic cells. This specimen's cell subset or site label, interpreted: CD45RA+ naive T cells. These receptors all stem from a human donor in good health.

The J gene is TRBJ2-5, the V gene TRBV7-9, with 10 positions matching TRBD1. The CDR3 extends over 15 amino acids. Germline V gene sequence: CDR1 SEHNR, CDR2 FQNEAQ (reference sequence). With 8 bases clipped from V and 1 base from J, the junction kept 7 bases outside the gene matches. The CDR3: CASGPRTGGQETQYF. The CDR3 DNA is TGTGCCAGCGGACCTCGGACAGGGGGCCAAGAGACCCAGTACTTC.

The J gene is TRBJ2-5, the V gene TRBV9; 9 bases match TRBD1. V lost 4 bases and J lost 5; bases outside the gene matches: 9. The CDR3 sequence is 15 residues long. Germline values: CDR1 SGDLS, CDR2 YYNGEE. The CDR3 nucleotides are TGTGCCAGCAGCCCCGACAGGGGGAGAGGGGAGACCCAGTACTTC. Translating it yields CASSPDRGRGETQYF.

The chain recombines TRBV11-2 with TRBJ2-3, with D unresolved. Germline lookup yields CDR1 SGHAT and CDR2 FQNNGV. Trimming took 9 bases from V and 0 from J, leaving 16 bases between them. The CDR3 is 15 residues long. Here the CDR3 DNA reads TGTGCCAGAGGTAGCCTACGTAATAGCACAGATACGCAGTATTTT. It yields the protein CARGSLRNSTDTQYF.

The chain links TRBV2 to TRBJ2-7; maybe TRBD2 (6 bases). Germline lookup yields CDR1 SNHLY and CDR2 FYNNEI. V was pared by 8 bases and J by 1 base, with 12 bases between. CDR3 length: 13 residues. CDR3 amino acids: CASDISGSYEQYF. CDR3 nucleotide sequence: TGTGCCAGCGATATCAGCGGGTCCTACGAGCAGTACTTC.

V gene TRBV6-5 combines with J gene TRBJ2-7, with 9 positions matching TRBD1. From germline, CDR1 is MNHEY and CDR2 SVGAGI. Trimming took 2 bases from V and 2 from J; bases not matched to a gene: 4. CDR3 size: 15 residues. As DNA, the CDR3 is TGTGCCAGCAGTTACGGTACAGGGGGCGCCTACGAGCAGTACTTC. Translated: CASSYGTGGAYEQYF.

V and J are TRBV9 and TRBJ1-1; the D is unclear. Germline CDR1 reads SGDLS; CDR2 reads YYNGEE. This CDR3 is built from 15 residues. With 0 bases removed from V and 4 bases from J, the gap between germline ends came to 13 bases. Here the CDR3 DNA reads TGTGCCAGCAGCGTAGGGGATAGGGCGGCCACTGAAGCTTTCTTT. Translated: CASSVGDRAATEAFF.

The J gene is TRBJ1-4, the V gene TRBV7-9, with D hard to call. This CDR3 has 13 residues. The V gene lost 1 base and the J gene lost 7 bases, with 7 bases spanning the gap. Looked up from germline, CDR1 is SEHNR and CDR2 is FQNEAQ (reference sequence). Written as DNA, the CDR3 is TGTGCCAGCAGCTTAGGCAGCAGTGAAAAACTGTTTTTT. Translation gives CASSLGSSEKLFF.

The chain joins TRBV7-9 to TRBJ2-7, with D unclear. V gave up 5 bases and J gave up 2 bases, with 10 bases separating them. The CDR3 has 13 residues. Per the germline V gene, CDR1 is SEHNR and CDR2 is FQNEAQ (reference sequence). CDR3 nucleotides: TGTGCCAGCAGCCATGAGGTCCCCTACGAGCAGTACTTC. This translates into CASSHEVPYEQYF.

On this clone itself: One end of the junction varies from germline; a read error may be responsible. This sequence joins TRBV7-2 and TRBJ2-7; the D gene could be TRBD1 or TRBD2 (6 bases each). The germline V gene has CDR1 SGHTA and CDR2 FQGNSA. The CDR3 contains 16 residues. The CDR3 DNA is TGTGCCAGCAGCTTAGGTGCCGGGGGCTATTCCTCCGAGCAGTACTTC. Translation gives CASSLGAGGYSSEQYF. Full variable domain (outside the CDR3, taken from reference TRBV7-2 and TRBJ2-7): GAGVSQSPSNKVTEKGKDVELRCDPISGHTALYWYRQSLGQGLEFLIYFQGNSAPDKSGLPSDRFSAERTGGSVSTLTIQRTQQEDSAVYLCASSLGAGGYSSEQYFGPGTRLTVT.

Only a few counts were recorded for this clone. This chain links TRBV30 with TRBJ1-5; maybe TRBD1 (6 bases). CDR1 is GTSNPN and CDR2 is SVGIG in the germline V gene (reference sequence). CDR3 length: 15 residues. Trimming cost V 6 bases and J 1 base, with 16 bases left between them. Here the CDR3 reads CACTPGTPSNQPQHF. In nucleotides, the CDR3 is TGTGCCTGTACTCCCGGGACACCGAGCAATCAGCCCCAGCATTTT.

The chain combines TRBV19 with TRBJ2-3; TRBD2 matches at 12 bases. Germline V gene sequence: CDR1 LNHDA, CDR2 SQIVND (reference sequence). CDR3 size: 17 residues. V shed 6 bases and J 3 bases; nucleotides not matched to a gene: 10. CDR3 loop: CASSPTLGLAGTDTQYF. In nucleotides, the CDR3 is TGTGCCAGTAGCCCCACCCTCGGACTAGCGGGAACAGATACGCAGTATTTT.

The table lists this clone with a count of one. This sequence joins TRBV6-5 and TRBJ2-3, with 7 bases aligning to TRBD2. The CDR3 runs to 16 residues. The V gene end was trimmed by 0 bases and the J gene end by 2 bases; junction bases not matched to a gene: 5. Germline V gene sequence: CDR1 MNHEY, CDR2 SVGAGI. The CDR3: CASSYSGREYTDTQYF. The CDR3 nucleotides read TGTGCCAGCAGTTACTCGGGGCGGGAGTACACAGATACGCAGTATTTT.

The CDR3 loop reads CAISESGFETQYF. The CDR3 coding sequence is TGTGCCATCAGTGAATCTGGGTTTGAGACCCAGTACTTC. This chain uses TRBV10-3 with TRBJ2-5, with D uncertain. Trimming stripped 3 bases from V and 5 bases from J, with 10 bases between. The CDR3 extends over 13 amino acids. CDR1 ENHRY and CDR2 SYGVKD come from the germline V gene.

V usage is TRBV30 and J usage is TRBJ2-7; 12 nucleotides line up with TRBD2. J was trimmed by 7 bases and V by 5 bases; bases with no gene match: 6. Germline CDR1 is GTSNPN and CDR2 is SVGIG (reference sequence). The CDR3 spans 13 residues. CDR3 in DNA: TGTGCCTGGTCACTAGCGGGAGGAAAGGAGCAGTACTTC. Its protein product is CAWSLAGGKEQYF.

This sequence joins TRBV4-3 and TRBJ1-2; possible D gene TRBD1, 6 bases. This CDR3 contains 15 residues. V was pared by 1 base and J by 4 bases, with 13 bases between. Germline V CDR1 and CDR2: LGHNA, YSLEER. The CDR3 nucleotides read TGCGCCAGCAGCCAAGTGGCAGGGGCTAGCTATGGCTACACCTTC. Protein: CASSQVAGASYGYTF.

The count of this clone is one. This chain links TRBV29-1 with TRBJ2-3; D may match TRBD1 or TRBD2 (5 bases each). In germline, CDR1 is SQVTM, CDR2 ANQGSEA. The ends were cut back, 2 bases at V and 4 bases at J, with 16 bases in the middle. This CDR3 contains 15 residues. The CDR3 DNA is TGCAGCGTTGAAAAGGGGTGGGCGAGGGCAGATACGCAGTATTTT. It yields the protein CSVEKGWARADTQYF.

The gene calls are TRBV7-9 and TRBJ1-5; TRBD1 agrees at 8 bases. Germline assignment: CDR1 SEHNR and CDR2 FQNEAQ (reference sequence). V trimming: 4 bases; J trimming: 0 bases; junction bases outside the gene matches: 14. The CDR3 totals 19 residues. DNA of the CDR3: TGTGCCAGCAGCTGGAATGTGGACAGGGAGGCCCCTAGCAATCAGCCCCAGCATTTT. Residues: CASSWNVDREAPSNQPQHF.

The chain couples TRBV30 to TRBJ1-2, with a weak D call TRBD1 (5 bases). Germline CDR1 is GTSNPN and CDR2 is SVGIG (reference sequence). V was cut by 5 bases and J by 5 bases, with 18 bases left in between. The length of the CDR3 is 14 residues. CDR3 bases: TGTGCCTGGGCTACTGGAGAGGGGTTGTATGGCTACACCTTC. It is translated as CAWATGEGLYGYTF.

V gene TRBV19 combines with J gene TRBJ1-2; possible D gene TRBD1, 6 bases. This CDR3 has 15 residues. Deletions cut 4 bases from V and 4 bases from J, with 16 bases between. CDR1 is LNHDA and CDR2 is SQIVND in the germline V gene (reference sequence). CDR3 nucleotides: TGTGCCAGTAGTACCTCCCAGGGGTACGCCTATGGCTACACCTTC. Protein product: CASSTSQGYAYGYTF.

The V gene is TRBV27, the J gene TRBJ1-1; 8 positions agree with TRBD1. The CDR3 sequence is 15 residues long. Germline trimming cut 3 bases from V and 4 bases from J; bases unmatched to any gene: 7. CDR1 and CDR2 (germline): MNHEY, SMNVEV (reference sequence). DNA of the CDR3: TGTGCCAGCAGTTTTGGCGGACAGGGCTTCACTGAAGCTTTCTTT. Translating gives CASSFGGQGFTEAFF.

The chain links TRBV27 to TRBJ2-5; 8 bases map to TRBD1. CDR1 and CDR2 (germline): MNHEY, SMNVEV (reference sequence). There are 14 residues in the CDR3. The ends lost 5 bases at V and 3 bases at J; junction bases unmatched: 5. CDR3 residues: CASSRQTGEETQYF. CDR3 in DNA: TGTGCCAGCAGTCGACAGACAGGGGAAGAGACCCAGTACTTC.

This chain joins TRBV27 and TRBJ1-4; no clear D. The CDR3 extends over 13 amino acids. Trimming pared 6 bases from V and 5 bases from J, leaving 10 bases between. Germline V gene lookup returns CDR1 MNHEY and CDR2 SMNVEV (reference sequence). The CDR3 nucleotides are TGTGCCAGCAGAGGGTGGTCGAATGAAAAACTGTTTTTT. As protein: CASRGWSNEKLFF.

J is TRBJ2-7 and V is TRBV6-5, with D tentatively TRBD1 (5 bases). Germline-derived CDR1 and CDR2 are MNHEY and SVGAGI. The CDR3 has 13 residues. V dropped 3 bases and J dropped 3 bases, with 9 bases sitting between them. The CDR3 loop is CASSYLGDYEQYF. The CDR3 DNA follows: TGTGCCAGCAGTTATCTAGGGGACTACGAGCAGTACTTC.

The chain recombines TRBV29-1 with TRBJ2-4, with 9 bases that match TRBD1. This CDR3 contains 15 residues. Germline V gene data show CDR1 as SQVTM and CDR2 as ANQGSEA. Germline trimming cut 7 bases from V and 1 base from J; bases unmatched to any gene: 8. CDR3 nucleotides: TGCAGCGCCCATGTCGGGACAGGGGCCAAAAACATTCAGTACTTC. Amino acids: CSAHVGTGAKNIQYF.

The chain couples TRBV5-4 to TRBJ2-3, with D possibly matching TRBD1 (5 bases). Trimming took 7 bases from V and 1 from J, leaving 10 bases between them. Germline V lookup: CDR1 SGHNT, CDR2 YYREEE (reference sequence). The CDR3 spans 13 residues. CDR3 loop: CASQEGGTDTQYF. In DNA, the CDR3 is TGTGCCAGCCAGGAAGGGGGCACAGATACGCAGTATTTT.

As regards this clone: The same CDR3 is also encoded by other DNA sequences in this sample. The chain employs TRBV7-9 and TRBJ1-4; D call uncertain. CDR1 is SEHNR and CDR2 is FQNEAQ in the germline V gene (reference sequence). V was clipped by 3 bases and J by 6 bases, with 17 bases between them. The CDR3 is made up of 16 amino acids. The CDR3 reads CASSFDRLRLDEKLFF. The CDR3, as DNA: TGTGCCAGCAGCTTTGATCGGTTGAGGCTCGATGAAAAACTGTTTTTT.

The genes are TRBV13 and TRBJ1-2; a possible D gene is TRBD1 (6 bases). V was trimmed by 5 bases and J by 4 bases, leaving 17 bases between them. From germline, CDR1 is PRHDT and CDR2 FYEKMQ (reference sequence). The CDR3 is 15 amino acids. The CDR3 sequence: CASSPSDRVTYGYTF. The CDR3 DNA is TGTGCCAGCAGCCCTTCGGACAGAGTTACCTATGGCTACACCTTC.

V gene TRBV18 combines with J gene TRBJ2-7, with D perhaps matching TRBD2 (6 bases). Trimming stripped 6 bases from V and 2 bases from J, with 11 bases between. CDR1 is KGHSH, CDR2 LQKENI, per germline. The CDR3 contains 13 residues. The CDR3 DNA is TGTGCCAGCTCCAGTGGGAGGACCTACGAGCAGTACTTC. Protein product: CASSSGRTYEQYF.